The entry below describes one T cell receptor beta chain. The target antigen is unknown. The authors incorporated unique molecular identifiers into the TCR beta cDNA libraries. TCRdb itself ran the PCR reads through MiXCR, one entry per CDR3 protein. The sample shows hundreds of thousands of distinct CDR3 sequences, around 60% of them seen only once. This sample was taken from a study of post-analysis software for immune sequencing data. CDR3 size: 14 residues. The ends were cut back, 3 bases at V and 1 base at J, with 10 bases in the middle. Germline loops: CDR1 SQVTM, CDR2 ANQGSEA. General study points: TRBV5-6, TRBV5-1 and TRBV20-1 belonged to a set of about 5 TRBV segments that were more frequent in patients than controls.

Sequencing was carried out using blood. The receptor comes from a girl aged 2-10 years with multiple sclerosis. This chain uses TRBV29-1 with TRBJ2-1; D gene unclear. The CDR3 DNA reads TGCAGCGTTGATAAGCGATCGTCCTACAATGAGCAGTTCTTC. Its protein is CSVDKRSSYNEQFF.